The 8 T cell receptor beta chains listed next were all sequenced from one sample in a study of T-cell reconstitution after alpha-beta-depleted transplantation in children. During its preparation, the TCRbeta library received unique molecular identifiers. Each CDR3 protein is one row after TCRdb ran MiXCR on the PCR reads. Here the sample spans nearly 550,000 distinct CDR3 sequences, approximately 20% being singletons. The sequencing here drew on PBMCs from the stem cell graft donor, taken from the stem cell graft. Every receptor here comes from a human donor who donated a stem cell graft to a child with acute lymphoblastic leukemia.

This chain links TRBV24-1 with TRBJ2-1; TRBD1 agrees at 9 bases. The CDR3 runs to 16 residues. Germline-derived CDR1 and CDR2 are KGHDR and SFDVKD. Trimming at V came to 2 bases and at J to 4 bases, leaving 5 bases not matched to a gene. The CDR3 protein is CATSDSGTGTYNEQFF. For the CDR3, the DNA is TGTGCCACCAGTGATTCGGGGACAGGGACTTACAATGAGCAGTTCTTC.

The CDR3 sequence: CASSPPPAGEQFF. DNA of the CDR3: TGTGCCAGCTCACCACCCCCTGCGGGAGAGCAGTTCTTC. The V call is TRBV18, the J call TRBJ2-1; a possible D gene is TRBD2 (6 bases). CDR3 length: 13 amino acids. CDR1 is KGHSH and CDR2 is LQKENI in the germline V gene. V lost 0 bases, J lost 10 bases, and 10 bases lay in between.

This clonotype turned up a few times. DNA for the CDR3: TGTGCCAGCAGCCTACTTAGCGGGAGGGCCGGCGGGGAGCAGTTCTTC. As protein: CASSLLSGRAGGEQFF. This chain connects TRBV11-1 to TRBJ2-1, with TRBD2 identical over 11 bases. The germline V gene has CDR1 SGHAT and CDR2 FQDESV (reference sequence). This CDR3 has 16 residues. The trim removed 5 bases at V and 10 bases at J, leaving 13 bases unmatched.

Written as DNA, the CDR3 is TGTGCCAGCAGCCGGGACGTGGATGGCTACACCTTC. Residues: CASSRDVDGYTF. V gene TRBV12-3 or TRBV12-4 combines with J gene TRBJ1-2; D possibly corresponds to TRBD1 (5 bases). The CDR3 runs 12 residues. The germline V and J ends were trimmed by 6 bases and 6 bases, with 11 bases remaining between them.

V is TRBV4-2 and J is TRBJ2-7, with D perhaps matching TRBD2 (5 bases). V was clipped by 6 bases and J by 0 bases, with 21 bases between them. The CDR3 consists of 17 residues. Germline CDR1 LGHNA, CDR2 YNFKEQ. The CDR3 spells CASSFQLSGRSSYEQYF. CDR3 bases: TGTGCCAGCAGTTTCCAACTGAGCGGAAGGAGCTCCTACGAGCAGTACTTC.

V usage is TRBV6-6 and J usage is TRBJ1-2; TRBD1 agrees at 8 bases. CDR1 is MNHNY and CDR2 is SVGAGI in the germline V gene (reference sequence). The ends lost 9 bases at V and 3 bases at J; junction bases unmatched: 3. There are 12 residues in the CDR3. The CDR3 DNA follows: TGTGCCAGTAACAGGGGGGACTATGGCTACACCTTC. Translation: CASNRGDYGYTF.

This clonotype was observed at least ten times. The chain joins TRBV27 to TRBJ2-7; D unresolved. Trimming took 3 bases from V and 1 from J, leaving 7 bases between them. The CDR3 contains 13 residues. Per the germline V gene, CDR1 is MNHEY and CDR2 is SMNVEV (reference sequence). CDR3 in amino acids: CASSFGRSYEQYF. The CDR3 DNA reads as TGTGCCAGCAGTTTCGGCCGATCCTACGAGCAGTACTTC.

The chain uses TRBV12-3 or TRBV12-4 and TRBJ2-7; the D gene is possibly TRBD2 (5 bases). V lost 5 bases to trimming and J lost 4 bases, with 18 bases between them. The CDR3 is made up of 15 amino acids. The CDR3 region has the DNA TGTGCCAGCAGTACGGGCCTAGGACTTCTTTACGAGCAGTACTTC. Protein: CASSTGLGLLYEQYF.